The entry below describes one TCR beta chain. Its target is not known. CDR1 and CDR2 (germline): SGHNT, YYREEE (reference sequence). This CDR3 has 16 residues. V lost 2 bases and J 2 bases, leaving 15 bases between the germline ends. The record originates from a study of T cell responses to AZD1222 COVID-19 vaccine. Study results and limitations: Vaccination with two AZD1222 doses was followed by a rise in Spike-specific TCR breadth and depth.

The protocol was immunoSEQ multiplex PCR, while the TCRdb copy is restricted to in-frame clones and leaves out a portion. The repertoire includes roughly 170,000 clones, approximately 91% of them detected once, and 1.5% to 2% sits in the top ten. The sequence came from an adult in good health. The chain recombines TRBV5-4 with TRBJ2-3; the D gene is possibly TRBD2 (5 bases). This specimen consisted of peripheral blood, obtained on day 0 of AZD1222 vaccination. CDR3 amino acids: CASSLGGDYSTDTQYF. In nucleotides, the CDR3 is TGTGCCAGCAGCTTAGGCGGAGACTATTCCACAGATACGCAGTATTTT.